The T cell receptor (beta chain) under discussion was sequenced for a study of blood T cell repertoires in COVID-19. Across the study: Specimens from acute and convalescent COVID-19 originated in the United States, Italy and Spain. PBMCs, B-cell-depleted T cells, or T cells were the source of the cDNA or gDNA that made up the material.

CDR1 is SGHRS and CDR2 is YFSETQ in the germline V gene. There are 14 residues in the CDR3. The V and J ends lost 0 bases and 2 bases respectively, with 8 bases between them. Original methodology: Nucleated cell number was recorded as an estimate derived from reference gene primer amplification. Libraries were prepared by immunoSEQ multiplex PCR; TCRdb keeps only in-frame clonotypes and omits some of them. The V and J calls and clone size come from that table; D and trimming were worked out from the DNA. The data show 90,000 to 130,000 clones, with 75% to 80% seen just once and roughly 17% held by the top ten.

This receptor was taken from a woman aged 80 or older with active or convalescent COVID-19. V and J are TRBV5-1 and TRBJ1-1; D gene uncertain. The specimen was peripheral blood. CDR3 amino acids: CASSLERGNTEAFF. The CDR3 DNA sequence: TGCGCCAGCAGCTTGGAGCGGGGTAACACTGAAGCTTTCTTT. Complete variable domain (other parts from reference TRBV5-1 and TRBJ1-1): KAGVTQTPRYLIKTRGQQVTLSCSPISGHRSVSWYQQTPGQGLQFLFEYFSETQRNKGNFPGRFSGRQFSNSRSEMNVSTLELGDSALYLCASSLERGNTEAFFGQGTRLTVV.